This TCR beta chain was recovered during a study of T cells expressing NK-cell markers. CDR3 length equals 12 residues. Germline CDR1 and CDR2: SQVTM and ANQGSEA. Following a re-call of the 5' RACE reads, TCRdb has one entry per CDR3 protein and lacks DNA. In total, the table holds about half a million distinct CDR3 sequences. The TCR comes from a woman aged 50 to 60 in good health. This sequence joins TRBV29-1 and TRBJ1-2. The sample consisted of blood T cells: a sorted CD56 or NKG2C T cell subset, CD4+ or CD8+ T cells, or bulk PBMC T cells (not recorded which). The CDR3 is CSVASDYYGYTF.